The present T cell receptor beta chain was sequenced within a study of identical twins. Findings and caveats of the study: Without tracking the same donors, conclusions rested on cross-sectional statistical analysis.

This clonotype was counted many times. As yet, its antigen is unknown. The V and J ends lost 5 bases and 8 bases, in that order; junction bases with no gene match: 23. The CDR3 is 19 amino acids. Germline V gene data show CDR1 as SGHAT and CDR2 as FQNNGV. A universal primer site was incorporated via template switching, and the cDNA contained unique molecular identifiers. TCRdb called the 5' RACE reads again in MiXCR, with one record for every CDR3 protein. In the table there are about 220,000 distinct CDR3 sequences, around 6.5% of which are singletons. In addition, the sample was reused for a study of T cells expressing NK-cell markers. From that report: More than 5 donors carried dominant NKG2C+ clonotypes that made up about 1.0-7.0% of their CD8+ T cells. The leading position in the CD3+CD56-NKG2C+ fraction of a handful of donors also went to these clonotypes.

This clonotype was sampled from a woman between 18 and 30 years old in good health. Sequencing was performed on CD8+ T cells sorted from blood. This chain joins TRBV11-2 and TRBJ2-1; TRBD2 aligns across 8 bases. The CDR3 protein is CASSPYPNPSKREYDEQFF. CDR3 coding DNA: TGTGCCAGCAGCCCCTACCCAAACCCAAGCAAGCGGGAGTACGATGAGCAGTTCTTC. The whole variable domain, filled in from reference TRBV11-2 and TRBJ2-1, reads EAGVAQSPRYKIIEKRQSVAFWCNPISGHATLYWYQQILGQGPKLLIQFQNNGVVDDSQLPKDRFSAERLKGVDSTLKIQPAKLEDSAVYLCASSPYPNPSKREYDEQFFGPGTRLTVL.